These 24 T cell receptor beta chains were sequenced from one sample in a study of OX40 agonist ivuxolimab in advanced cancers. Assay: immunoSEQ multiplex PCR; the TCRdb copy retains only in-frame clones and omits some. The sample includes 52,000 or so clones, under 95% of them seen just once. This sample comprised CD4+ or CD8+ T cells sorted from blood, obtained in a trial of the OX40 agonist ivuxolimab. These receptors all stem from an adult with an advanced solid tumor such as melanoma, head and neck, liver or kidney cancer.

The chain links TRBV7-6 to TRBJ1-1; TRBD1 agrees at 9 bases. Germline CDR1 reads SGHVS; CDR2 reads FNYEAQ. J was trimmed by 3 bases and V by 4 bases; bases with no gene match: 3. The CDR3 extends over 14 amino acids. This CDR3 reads CASSSGQGYTEAFF. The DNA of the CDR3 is TGTGCCAGCAGCTCGGGACAGGGTTACACTGAAGCTTTCTTT.

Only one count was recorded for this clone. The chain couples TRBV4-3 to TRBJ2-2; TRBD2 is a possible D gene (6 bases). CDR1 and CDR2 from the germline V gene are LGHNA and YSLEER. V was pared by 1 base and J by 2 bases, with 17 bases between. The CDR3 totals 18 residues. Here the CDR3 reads CASSQGAGTRSNTGELFF. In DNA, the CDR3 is TGCGCCAGCAGCCAAGGAGCCGGGACTCGGAGTAACACCGGGGAGCTGTTTTTT.

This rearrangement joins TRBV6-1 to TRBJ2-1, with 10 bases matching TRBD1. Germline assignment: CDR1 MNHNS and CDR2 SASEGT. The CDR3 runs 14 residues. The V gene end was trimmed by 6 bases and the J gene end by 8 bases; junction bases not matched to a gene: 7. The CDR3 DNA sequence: TGTGCCAGCAGAGGAGGACAGGGGGTCGATGAGCAGTTCTTC. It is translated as CASRGGQGVDEQFF.

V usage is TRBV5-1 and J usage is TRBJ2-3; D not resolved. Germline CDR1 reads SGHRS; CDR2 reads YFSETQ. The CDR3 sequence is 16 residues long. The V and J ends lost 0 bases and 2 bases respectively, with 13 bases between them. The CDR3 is CASSLDGFGPTDTQYF. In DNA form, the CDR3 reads TGCGCCAGCAGCTTGGATGGTTTTGGCCCCACAGATACGCAGTATTTT. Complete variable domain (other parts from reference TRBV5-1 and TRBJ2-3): KAGVTQTPRYLIKTRGQQVTLSCSPISGHRSVSWYQQTPGQGLQFLFEYFSETQRNKGNFPGRFSGRQFSNSRSEMNVSTLELGDSALYLCASSLDGFGPTDTQYFGPGTRLTVL.

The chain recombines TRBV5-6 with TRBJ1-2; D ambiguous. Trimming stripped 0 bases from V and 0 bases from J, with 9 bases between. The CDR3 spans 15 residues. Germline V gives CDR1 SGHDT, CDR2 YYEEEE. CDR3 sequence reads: CASSLVGSSNYGYTF. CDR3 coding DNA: TGTGCCAGCAGCTTGGTGGGTAGCTCTAACTATGGCTACACCTTC.

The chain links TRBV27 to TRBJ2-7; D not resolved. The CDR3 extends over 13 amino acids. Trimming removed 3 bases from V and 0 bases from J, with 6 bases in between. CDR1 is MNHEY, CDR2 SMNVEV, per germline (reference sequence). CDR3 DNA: TGTGCCAGCAGTTTTGATGTCTCCTACGAGCAGTACTTC. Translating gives CASSFDVSYEQYF.

The DNA of the CDR3 is TGCGCCAGCGAGGACGGCGGGAAGGATTATACGCAGTATTTT. The encoded protein is CASEDGGKDYTQYF. This chain links TRBV5-1 with TRBJ2-3, with D perhaps TRBD2 (6 bases). The CDR3 loop spans 14 amino acids. Trimming cost V 7 bases and J 7 bases, with 19 bases left between them. CDR1 SGHRS and CDR2 YFSETQ come from the germline V gene.

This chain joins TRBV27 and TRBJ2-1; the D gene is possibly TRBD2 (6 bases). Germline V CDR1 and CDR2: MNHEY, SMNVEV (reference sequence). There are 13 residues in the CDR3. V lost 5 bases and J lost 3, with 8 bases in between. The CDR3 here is CASSGEVYNEQFF. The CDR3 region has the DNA TGTGCCAGCAGTGGGGAGGTCTACAATGAGCAGTTCTTC.

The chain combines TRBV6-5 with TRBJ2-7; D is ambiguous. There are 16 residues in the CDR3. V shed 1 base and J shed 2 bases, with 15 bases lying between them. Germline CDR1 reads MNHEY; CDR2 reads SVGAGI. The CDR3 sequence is CASSYYLGHSAYEQYF. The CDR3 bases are TGTGCCAGCAGTTACTATCTTGGTCATAGTGCCTACGAGCAGTACTTC.

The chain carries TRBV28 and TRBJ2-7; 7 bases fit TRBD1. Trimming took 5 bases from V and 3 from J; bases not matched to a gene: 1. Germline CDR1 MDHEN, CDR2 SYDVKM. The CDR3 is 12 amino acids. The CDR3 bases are TGTGCCAGCAGTAGGGACAGCTACGAGCAGTACTTC. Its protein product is CASSRDSYEQYF.

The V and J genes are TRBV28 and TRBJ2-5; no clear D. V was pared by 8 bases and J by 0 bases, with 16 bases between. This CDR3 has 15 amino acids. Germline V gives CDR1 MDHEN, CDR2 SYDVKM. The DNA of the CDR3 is TGTGCCAGCGGTTCTATCTCAGTCTACCAAGAGACCCAGTACTTC. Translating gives CASGSISVYQETQYF.

The CDR3 coding sequence is TGTGCCAGCACCTCAGTGGGGGACACCGGGGAGCTGTTTTTT. It is translated as CASTSVGDTGELFF. The chain joins TRBV6-5 to TRBJ2-2; D tentatively reads TRBD1 or TRBD2 (5 bases each). The CDR3 contains 14 residues. Between the trimmed V and J ends, which lost 7 bases and 3 bases, there was a span of 12 bases. The germline V gene has CDR1 MNHEY and CDR2 SVGAGI.

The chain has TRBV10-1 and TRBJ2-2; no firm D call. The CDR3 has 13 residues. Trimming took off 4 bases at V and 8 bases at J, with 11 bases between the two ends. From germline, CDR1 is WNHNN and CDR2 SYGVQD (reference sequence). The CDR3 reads CASSAAGGGELFF. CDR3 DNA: TGCGCCAGCAGTGCCGCAGGTGGTGGGGAGCTGTTTTTT.

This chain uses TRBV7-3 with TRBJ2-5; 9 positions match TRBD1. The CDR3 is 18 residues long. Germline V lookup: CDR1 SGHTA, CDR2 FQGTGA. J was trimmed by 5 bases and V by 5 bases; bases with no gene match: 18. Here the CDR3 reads CASSPQNSGTGWSETQYF. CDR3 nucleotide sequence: TGTGCCAGCAGCCCCCAAAATTCCGGGACAGGGTGGTCGGAGACCCAGTACTTC.

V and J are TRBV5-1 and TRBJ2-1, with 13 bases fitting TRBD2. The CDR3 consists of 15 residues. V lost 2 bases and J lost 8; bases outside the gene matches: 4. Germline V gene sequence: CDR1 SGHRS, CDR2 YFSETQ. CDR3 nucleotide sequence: TGCGCCAGCAGCTTAGGACTAGCGGGAGCACATGAGCAGTTCTTC. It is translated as CASSLGLAGAHEQFF.

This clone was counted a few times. CDR3 sequence reads: CASSSIPQGWENEKLFF. CDR3 sequence (DNA): TGTGCCAGCAGCTCTATCCCACAGGGGTGGGAAAATGAAAAACTGTTTTTT. The V gene is TRBV7-3, the J gene TRBJ1-4, with 7 bases aligning to TRBD1. Germline CDR1 SGHTA, CDR2 FQGTGA. J lost 5 bases, V lost 4 bases, and 13 bases had no gene match. The CDR3 contains 17 residues.

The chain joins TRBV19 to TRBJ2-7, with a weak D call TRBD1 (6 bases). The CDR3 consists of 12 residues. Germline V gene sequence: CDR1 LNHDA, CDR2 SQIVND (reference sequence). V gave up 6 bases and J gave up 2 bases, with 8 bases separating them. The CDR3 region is CASSTGPYEQYF. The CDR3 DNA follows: TGTGCCAGTAGCACAGGGCCCTACGAGCAGTACTTC.

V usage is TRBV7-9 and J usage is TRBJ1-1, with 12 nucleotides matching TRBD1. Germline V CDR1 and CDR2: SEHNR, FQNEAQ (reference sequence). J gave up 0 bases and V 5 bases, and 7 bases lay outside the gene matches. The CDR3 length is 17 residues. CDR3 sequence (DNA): TGTGCCAGCAGCAAAGGGGACAGGGGGCCCATGAACACTGAAGCTTTCTTT. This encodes CASSKGDRGPMNTEAFF.

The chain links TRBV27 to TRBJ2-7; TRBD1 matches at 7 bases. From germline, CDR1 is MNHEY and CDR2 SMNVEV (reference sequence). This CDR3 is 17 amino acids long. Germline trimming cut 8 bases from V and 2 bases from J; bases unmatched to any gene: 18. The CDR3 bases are TGTGCCAGCTCCCGGGAAGGGGGCCTACGGGCGGCCTACGAGCAGTACTTC. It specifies CASSREGGLRAAYEQYF.

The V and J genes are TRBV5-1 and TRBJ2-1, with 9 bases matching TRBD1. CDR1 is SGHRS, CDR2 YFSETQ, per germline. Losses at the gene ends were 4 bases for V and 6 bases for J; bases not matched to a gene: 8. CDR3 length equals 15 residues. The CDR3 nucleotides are TGCGCCAGCAGCACCGGGACAGGGTTTCGCAATGAGCAGTTCTTC. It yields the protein CASSTGTGFRNEQFF.

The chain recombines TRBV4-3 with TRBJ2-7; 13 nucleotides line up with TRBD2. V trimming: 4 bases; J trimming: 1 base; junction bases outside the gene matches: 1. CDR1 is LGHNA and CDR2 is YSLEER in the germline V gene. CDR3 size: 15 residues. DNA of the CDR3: TGCGCCAGCAGCCTGGGACTAGCGGGATCCTACGAGCAGTACTTC. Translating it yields CASSLGLAGSYEQYF.

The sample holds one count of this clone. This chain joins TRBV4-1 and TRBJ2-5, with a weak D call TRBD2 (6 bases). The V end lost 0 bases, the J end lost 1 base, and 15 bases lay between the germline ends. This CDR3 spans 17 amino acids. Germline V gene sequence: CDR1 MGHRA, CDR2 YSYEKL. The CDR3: CASSQETAGTLQETQYF. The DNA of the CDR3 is TGCGCCAGCAGCCAAGAAACCGCCGGGACTCTCCAAGAGACCCAGTACTTC.

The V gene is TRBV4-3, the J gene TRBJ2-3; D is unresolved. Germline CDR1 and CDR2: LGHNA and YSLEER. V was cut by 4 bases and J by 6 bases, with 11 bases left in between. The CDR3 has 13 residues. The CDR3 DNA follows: TGCGCCAGCAGCCTTGAGCTCATCGATACGCAGTATTTT. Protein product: CASSLELIDTQYF.

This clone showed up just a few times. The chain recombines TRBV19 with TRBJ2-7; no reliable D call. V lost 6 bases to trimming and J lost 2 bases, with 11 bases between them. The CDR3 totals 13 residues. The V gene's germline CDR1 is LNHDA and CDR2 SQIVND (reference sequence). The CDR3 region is CASSPFGAYEQYF. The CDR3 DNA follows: TGTGCCAGTAGCCCCTTTGGAGCCTACGAGCAGTACTTC.